This T cell receptor beta chain emerged from a study of control samples from healthy donors and cancer patients. The CDR3 has 15 amino acids. J lost 1 base, V lost 5 bases, and 8 bases had no gene match. Germline V gene sequence: CDR1 SQVTM, CDR2 ANQGSEA. Using immunoSEQ multiplex PCR, the repertoire was profiled, and TCRdb retains in-frame clones only, with some absent. The sample shows 65,000 to 100,000 clones, about 90% of them seen only once. V gene TRBV29-1 combines with J gene TRBJ1-5, with 7 bases fitting TRBD1. Sequenced input: blood. The TCR comes from a man aged 50-60 years in good health. As DNA, the CDR3 is TGCAGCGTTCGGACGACAGGGTCAAGCAATCAGCCCCAGCATTTT. Protein: CSVRTTGSSNQPQHF.